The 11 T cell receptor beta chains given below trace back to one sample, sequenced in a study of cytomegalovirus exposure and HLA in healthy donors. The study ran its PCR with 60 Vbeta and 13 Jbeta primers. Method: immunoSEQ multiplex PCR; TCRdb's copy keeps in-frame clones and lacks some. This table has some 150,000 clones, about 80% appearing once. Sequenced sample: PBMCs. The receptors were sampled from a man younger than 40 in good health and CMV-seronegative.

The gene calls are TRBV18 and TRBJ2-5; TRBD2 matches 13 bases. Germline V gene data show CDR1 as KGHSH and CDR2 as LQKENI. This CDR3 comprises 16 residues. The trim removed 4 bases at V and 4 bases at J, leaving 6 bases unmatched. The CDR3 DNA is TGTGCCAGCTCACTGCCCGGGACTAGCGGGATAGAGACCCAGTACTTC. This codes for CASSLPGTSGIETQYF.

This clone turned up a few times. The rearrangement uses TRBV15 and TRBJ1-1; D remains ambiguous. V was shortened by 6 bases and J by 4 bases, with 9 bases between the two germline ends. Germline V gene data show CDR1 as LNHNV and CDR2 as YYDKDF (reference sequence). The CDR3 sequence is 12 residues long. The CDR3 region has the DNA TGTGCCACCAGTCTGGAGAGCACTGAAGCTTTCTTT. Translating gives CATSLESTEAFF.

V and J are TRBV28 and TRBJ1-1; D is unresolved. Germline V gene lookup returns CDR1 MDHEN and CDR2 SYDVKM. The CDR3 has 14 residues. Trimming cost V 2 bases and J 5 bases, with 12 bases left between them. The CDR3 reads CASSLNLAKTEAFF. The CDR3 bases are TGTGCCAGCAGTTTAAACCTCGCTAAAACTGAAGCTTTCTTT.

This clone showed up just once. Sequence at one end of the junction differs from germline and may be a read error. The chain links TRBV11-2 to TRBJ1-2; D perhaps matches TRBD1 (6 bases). Looked up from germline, CDR1 is SGHAT and CDR2 is FQNNGV. This CDR3 spans 15 amino acids. The DNA of the CDR3 is TGTGCCAGCGGCTTAGATCAGGGGCCGGGCTATGGCTACACCTTC. This translates into CASGLDQGPGYGYTF. Filled out from reference TRBV11-2 and TRBJ1-2, the complete variable domain reads EAGVAQSPRYKIIEKRQSVAFWCNPISGHATLYWYQQILGQGPKLLIQFQNNGVVDDSQLPKDRFSAERLKGVDSTLKIQPAKLEDSAVYLCASGLDQGPGYGYTFGSGTRLTVV.

The V call is TRBV16, the J call TRBJ1-2, with unresolved D. The ends were cut back, 0 bases at V and 7 bases at J, with 12 bases in the middle. Germline assignment: CDR1 KGHSY and CDR2 FQNENV. The CDR3 loop spans 14 amino acids. As DNA, the CDR3 is TGTGCCAGCAGCCAATCTCCGCCTGGAGGTGGCTACACCTTC. This encodes CASSQSPPGGGYTF.

This chain links TRBV5-4 with TRBJ2-1; possibly TRBD1 for D (6 bases). The CDR3 totals 15 residues. V lost 6 bases to trimming and J lost 1 base, with 14 bases between them. Germline CDR1 reads SGHNT; CDR2 reads YYREEE (reference sequence). CDR3 nucleotide sequence: TGTGCCAGCACCTCTCCCGGACAGTCCTACAATGAGCAGTTCTTC. This gives the protein CASTSPGQSYNEQFF.

Only one count was recorded for this clone. The chain links TRBV7-9 to TRBJ1-1, with D unresolved. The CDR3 covers 15 residues. Germline CDR1 is SEHNR and CDR2 is FQNEAQ (reference sequence). The V and J ends lost 7 bases and 5 bases respectively, with 20 bases between them. CDR3 sequence: CASNLAALWRTEAFF. The CDR3 coding sequence is TGTGCCAGCAACCTAGCTGCCCTATGGAGGACTGAAGCTTTCTTT.

The chain has TRBV19 and TRBJ1-1; 9 bases fit TRBD1. The trim removed 5 bases at V and 7 bases at J, leaving 5 bases unmatched. Germline V gives CDR1 LNHDA, CDR2 SQIVND (reference sequence). There are 13 residues in the CDR3. The CDR3 sequence: CASSAGTGREAFF. DNA for the CDR3: TGTGCCAGTAGTGCCGGGACAGGGCGTGAAGCTTTCTTT.

The CDR3 sequence: CASSYLEAGRDSPLHF. The CDR3 coding sequence is TGTGCCAGCAGTTACCTGGAGGCCGGAAGGGATTCACCCCTCCACTTT. V and J are TRBV6-6 and TRBJ1-6, with D hard to call. This CDR3 spans 16 amino acids. The V end lost 2 bases, the J end lost 8 bases, and 16 bases lay between the germline ends. CDR1 MNHNY and CDR2 SVGAGI come from the germline V gene (reference sequence).

This clone showed up just a few times. This chain links TRBV30 with TRBJ2-7; a possible D gene is TRBD1 (5 bases). Per germline, CDR1 GTSNPN and CDR2 SVGIG (reference sequence). Trimming removed 4 bases at V and 3 bases at J, with 7 bases between. The CDR3 extends over 11 amino acids. DNA of the CDR3: TGTGCCTGGACAGACAGCTACGAGCAGTACTTC. This sequence encodes CAWTDSYEQYF. Full variable domain (rest looked up from reference TRBV30 and TRBJ2-7): SQTIHQWPATLVQPVGSPLSLECTVEGTSNPNLYWYRQAAGRGLQLLFYSVGIGQISSEVPQNLSASRPQDRQFILSSKKLLLSDSGFYLCAWTDSYEQYFGPGTRLTVT.

The V call is TRBV10-2, the J call TRBJ2-2; D perhaps matches TRBD1 (6 bases). CDR3 length: 13 residues. Trimming took 4 bases from V and 6 from J, leaving 9 bases between them. Germline V lookup: CDR1 WSHSY, CDR2 SAAADI. The CDR3 nucleotides read TGCGCCAGCAGTGGAGAGGGGGCCGGGGAGCTGTTTTTT. Translation: CASSGEGAGELFF.